This TCR beta chain was sequenced for a study of blood T cell repertoires in COVID-19 (dated by TCRdb to 2020 to 2022). The study in broad terms: Samples from collaborators originated in the United States, Italy and Spain and spanned both the acute and convalescent phases of COVID-19. The prospective study material was composed of cDNA or gDNA derived from T cells, B-cell-depleted T cells, or PBMCs. The repertoires were made available in a free public database intended to serve as a resource for research on the immune response to SARS-CoV-2. Subjects who had been exposed to COVID-19, were actively infected with it, or had recovered from it provided the deeply sampled blood TCRbeta repertoires that made up the dataset. Sample metadata almost always included a de-identified subject ID, COVID-19 status, age in years and sex. Samples came from the ongoing ImmuneRACE study (first 160 participants) plus 1,254 subjects from 6 global collaborators. Where available, HLA class I and class II types were obtained from metadata supplied by the sample provider rather than from assay-based typing. Results and caveats for the whole study, not just this receptor: Clinical and demographic metadata were provided uncurated, with the amount varying by source and participant.

The immunoSEQ Assay, a bias-controlled multiplex PCR, was used to amplify TCRbeta CDR3 regions from genomic DNA. In the authors' own workflow: The number of nucleated cells in each sample was estimated by amplification of reference gene primers within the assay. Sequence reads were collapsed and filtered to measure the absolute abundance of every unique TCRbeta CDR3 rearrangement. Productive Simpson clonality was computed per sample as the square root of Simpson's diversity index over productive rearrangements. As stored in TCRdb, this immuneACCESS dataset retains in-frame rearrangements with V and J assigned. A fraction of the clones does not appear; measured against another copy, unresolved V genes explain less than half of the discrepancy, and the remainder lacks a known reason. From that table come the V and J calls and clone size; the DNA was used to work out D and trimming. In this sample the table shows 92,000 or so clones, around 72% of which occur a single time. Of the sample, 13% to 15% falls within the top ten clones.

Reading from cysteine to phenylalanine, the CDR3 counts 17 amino acids. Of all the DNA, just the CDR3 is kept, 51 bases in frame from base 1. V was cut back by 0 bases and J by 2 bases, leaving a gap of 17 bases between them. CDR1 SGHRS and CDR2 YFSETQ are derived from the germline V gene. As regards this clone: No cognate antigen has been identified for it. Per-base quality was not reported, and no clone a single base away is much larger than it.

Each collaborating institution followed its own protocols to collect whole blood in K2EDTA tubes. For TCRbeta analysis, collaborators shipped samples in one of three forms: frozen whole blood, isolated PBMCs, or DNA extracted from either of those sample types. The chain uses TRBV5-1 and TRBJ1-1; the D segment could be TRBD1, given 5 matching bases. The sequenced sample consisted of peripheral blood. This TCR was sampled from a woman of 80 years or more with acute or convalescent COVID-19. In nucleotides, the sequence is TGCGCCAGCAGCTTGGGCGACGGCAGGGTGGATAACACTGAAGCTTTCTTT. Translated, it gives CASSLGDGRVDNTEAFF.